Shown below are 25 T cell receptor beta chains from a single sample sequenced in a study of prognosis after radiotherapy for stage I lung cancer. Multiplex PCR, run in two rounds, amplified TCR beta CDR3 from genomic DNA. The first PCR round targeted every TRBV and TRBJ gene with specific primers. Each CDR3 protein is one row after TCRdb ran MiXCR on the multiplex PCR reads. The sample has about 18,000 distinct CDR3 sequences, 44% seen once. The input for sequencing was PBMCs, taken before or after stereotactic body radiation therapy (not recorded which). The receptors here all came from a donor over 45 with non-small cell lung cancer.

This clonotype was found once. For the CDR3, the DNA is TGTGCCAGCAGAGGGTTTCGGGTAGATACGCAGTATTTT. This sequence encodes CASRGFRVDTQYF. The chain combines TRBV6-2 or TRBV6-3 with TRBJ2-3, with D unresolved. Per germline, CDR1 MNHEY and CDR2 SVGEGT. The V and J ends lost 6 bases and 5 bases respectively, with 12 bases between them. This CDR3 is built from 13 residues.

In regard to this clonotype: At one of its ends the junction is not consistent with the germline gene, which may arise from a read error. The genes are TRBV7-9 and TRBJ1-5, with 10 nucleotides matching TRBD1. CDR1 is SEHNR, CDR2 FQNEAQ, per germline (reference sequence). The CDR3 sequence is 14 residues long. CDR3 sequence reads: CAISFRTGGEPQHF. The CDR3 DNA is TGTGCCATCAGCTTCCGGACAGGGGGTGAGCCCCAGCATTTT. Filled out from reference TRBV7-9 and TRBJ1-5, the complete variable domain reads DTGVSQNPRHKITKRGQNVTFRCDPISEHNRLYWYRQTLGQGPEFLTYFQNEAQLEKSRLLSDRFSAERPKGSFSTLEIQRTEQGDSAMYLCAISFRTGGEPQHFGDGTRLSIL.

The chain uses TRBV27 and TRBJ1-2; D might be TRBD1 (6 bases). V gave up 1 base and J gave up 4 bases, with 13 bases separating them. The CDR3 runs to 15 residues. Germline V CDR1 and CDR2: MNHEY, SMNVEV (reference sequence). The CDR3 region is CASSLYGGAGYGYTF. CDR3 nucleotides: TGTGCCAGCAGTTTATATGGGGGCGCCGGCTATGGCTACACCTTC.

This clonotype was seen at least ten times. A far larger clone differs by one base, so this is likely a read error. This chain joins TRBV27 and TRBJ2-7, with D perhaps matching TRBD1 or TRBD2 (5 bases each). Germline lookup yields CDR1 MNHEY and CDR2 SMNVEV (reference sequence). The CDR3 is 16 residues long. V lost 5 bases and J lost 1, with 18 bases in between. CDR3 residues: CASSDLRGVKSYEQYF. DNA of the CDR3: TGTGCCAGCAGTGATTTGAGAGGGGTAAAATCCTACGAGCAGTACTTC.

The table lists this clonotype with many counts. The chain couples TRBV4-1 to TRBJ1-5; no clear D. The CDR3 is made up of 13 amino acids. Germline values: CDR1 MGHRA, CDR2 YSYEKL. Trimming took off 4 bases at V and 3 bases at J, with 7 bases between the two ends. The CDR3 DNA is TGCGCCAGCAGCCGGGATATCAATCAGCCCCAGCATTTT. It codes for CASSRDINQPQHF.

At least ten counts were recorded for this clonotype. This sequence joins TRBV12-3 or TRBV12-4 and TRBJ2-1, with 9 bases fitting TRBD2. The CDR3 contains 15 residues. V shed 3 bases, J shed 7 bases, and the junction held 7 bases outside the gene matches. The CDR3 sequence is CASSLRGGLGNEQFF. The CDR3 DNA reads TGTGCCAGCAGTTTGCGGGGGGGCCTTGGGAATGAGCAGTTCTTC.

The chain employs TRBV11-2 and TRBJ2-7; 8 nucleotides align to TRBD2. Germline lookup yields CDR1 SGHAT and CDR2 FQNNGV. There are 15 residues in the CDR3. The junction had 13 bases not matched to a gene; V was cut back by 5 bases and J by 7 bases. The CDR3 nucleotides are TGTGCCAGCAGCCGCCGGGGGGGAAGGGGTTTGGAGCAGTACTTC. It specifies CASSRRGGRGLEQYF.

Turning to this clonotype: An end of the junction does not agree with germline; a read error may underlie this. This chain uses TRBV15 with TRBJ2-7; the D gene is possibly TRBD1 (5 bases). CDR3 length equals 14 residues. Germline assignment: CDR1 LNHNV and CDR2 YYDKDF (reference sequence). DNA of the CDR3: TGTGTCACCAGCAGAGACCTAGGGGTCTACGAGCAGTACTTC. Translating it yields CVTSRDLGVYEQYF.

The V call is TRBV27, the J call TRBJ1-6; weak D call: TRBD1 (6 bases). This CDR3 is 14 amino acids long. V was clipped by 7 bases and J by 6 bases, with 13 bases between them. Germline loops: CDR1 MNHEY, CDR2 SMNVEV (reference sequence). CDR3 sequence reads: CASTVGGLNSPLHF. For the CDR3, the DNA is TGTGCCAGCACAGTCGGGGGGCTTAATTCACCCCTCCACTTT.

The rearrangement joins TRBV20-1 to TRBJ2-7; D uncertain. Germline V lookup: CDR1 DFQATT, CDR2 SNEGSKA (reference sequence). V gave up 6 bases and J gave up 0 bases, with 21 bases separating them. CDR3 length: 16 amino acids. CDR3 DNA sequence: TGCAGTGCCCCAGAGAGTTACTCCCCCATCTCCTACGAGCAGTACTTC. Translating gives CSAPESYSPISYEQYF.

The table lists this clonotype with many counts. The J gene is TRBJ2-2, the V gene TRBV20-1; 9 positions agree with TRBD2. Looked up from germline, CDR1 is DFQATT and CDR2 is SNEGSKA (reference sequence). J gave up 3 bases and V 0 bases, and 8 bases lay outside the gene matches. The CDR3 loop spans 17 amino acids. The CDR3 here is CSARDPSGGSDTGELFF. DNA for the CDR3: TGCAGTGCTAGAGATCCCAGCGGGGGGTCGGACACCGGGGAGCTGTTTTTT.

This clonotype was counted at least ten times. The chain uses TRBV5-1 and TRBJ2-6, with unresolved D. Between the trimmed V and J ends, which lost 0 bases and 0 bases, there was a span of 4 bases. Per germline, CDR1 SGHRS and CDR2 YFSETQ. The CDR3 has 15 residues. CDR3 region: CASSLEGSGANVLTF. Written as DNA, the CDR3 is TGCGCCAGCAGCTTGGAGGGCTCTGGGGCCAACGTCCTGACTTTC.

Notes on this clonotype: At one of its ends the junction is not consistent with the germline gene, which may arise from a read error. The rearrangement uses TRBV6-1 and TRBJ2-1; possibly TRBD1 for D (6 bases). This CDR3 has 14 residues. Germline V gene data show CDR1 as MNHNS and CDR2 as SASEGT. The CDR3 DNA follows: TGTGCAAGCAGTGGGAAGGGGGTTTACAATGAGCAGTTCTTC. The encoded protein is CASSGKGVYNEQFF.

Of note for this clonotype: A single base is all that separates this from a far larger clone, so a read error is likely. The V call is TRBV6-2 or TRBV6-3, the J call TRBJ1-6; D not certain. The CDR3 has 15 residues. V gave up 6 bases and J gave up 7 bases, with 16 bases separating them. The germline gives CDR1 MNHEY, CDR2 SVGEGT. CDR3 amino acids: CASSQDDGVNSPLHF. The CDR3, as DNA: TGTGCCAGCAGCCAGGACGATGGGGTCAATTCACCCCTCCACTTT.

This clonotype was detected only a few times. One end of the junction fails to match germline, which may point to a read error. The chain employs TRBV2 and TRBJ2-6, with D perhaps TRBD1 (5 bases). The CDR3 spans 15 residues. Per the germline V gene, CDR1 is SNHLY and CDR2 is FYNNEI. CDR3 loop: CASSEGRAGANVMTF. The CDR3 region has the DNA TGTGCCAGCAGTGAAGGAAGGGCTGGGGCAAACGTCATGACTTTC.

The chain has TRBV28 and TRBJ1-1; tentatively, D is TRBD1 (5 bases). V was cut by 4 bases and J by 6 bases, with 12 bases left in between. Germline CDR1 is MDHEN and CDR2 is SYDVKM. There are 13 residues in the CDR3. The CDR3 DNA sequence: TGTGCCAGCAGTTCAGGGAGCCGTGCTGAAGCTTTCTTT. Its protein is CASSSGSRAEAFF.

This clonotype showed up many times. V gene TRBV5-6 combines with J gene TRBJ1-4, with 8 bases fitting TRBD1. Unmatched junction bases numbered 21, after V lost 7 bases and J lost 7 bases. CDR1 SGHDT and CDR2 YYEEEE come from the germline V gene. CDR3 length: 18 amino acids. The CDR3 region has the DNA TGTGCCAGCGGACCCCCCGGGACAGGTATAGCGAGAATTGAAAAACTGTTTTTT. The encoded protein is CASGPPGTGIARIEKLFF.

This clonotype was counted a single time. The chain links TRBV6-4 to TRBJ1-5; D remains ambiguous. Germline CDR1 reads MRHNA; CDR2 reads SNTAGT. Trimming stripped 5 bases from V and 0 bases from J, with 8 bases between. The CDR3 length is 14 residues. The CDR3, as DNA: TGTGCCAGCAGTTTGTGTTATAGCAATCAGCCCCAGCATTTT. Its protein product is CASSLCYSNQPQHF.

To note about this clonotype: The junction and the germline gene differ at one end; a read error may be behind it. The V and J genes are TRBV7-2 and TRBJ2-2; D perhaps matches TRBD2 (5 bases). This CDR3 is 13 amino acids long. Per the germline V gene, CDR1 is SGHTA and CDR2 is FQGNSA. The CDR3 DNA reads TGTGCCAGCAGCTCGGACCACACCGGGGAGCTGTTCTTT. It codes for CASSSDHTGELFF.

This clonotype was seen many times. The gene calls are TRBV10-2 and TRBJ2-1; D call uncertain. The CDR3 extends over 11 amino acids. CDR1 is WSHSY and CDR2 is SAAADI in the germline V gene. V was shortened by 8 bases and J by 2 bases, with 4 bases between the two germline ends. CDR3 DNA sequence: TGCGCCAGCTCCCCCTACAATGAGCAGTTCTTC. Translation gives CASSPYNEQFF.

Comments on this clonotype: In this CDR3 the conserved last residue, phenylalanine or tryptophan, is missing, so a read error is likely. The DNA is omitted, as the CDR3 cannot be located on it reliably, and the CDR3 follows TCRdb's listing. The V and J genes are TRBV7-9 and TRBJ1-5; the table's TRBD1 call for D was not verified on the DNA. The CDR3 is 13 amino acids in total, end residues counted. Germline-derived CDR1 and CDR2 are SEHNR and FQNEAQ (reference sequence). CDR3 sequence reads: CASSSQGNQPQHL.

This clonotype was counted a few times. This may be a read error: a much more frequent sequence differs by one nucleotide. The chain combines TRBV3-1 with TRBJ2-1; D might be TRBD2 (5 bases). The CDR3 is 12 amino acids. Germline V gene sequence: CDR1 LGHDT, CDR2 YNNKEL (reference sequence). The CDR3 DNA reads TGTGCCGGCAGCCAGACTAACAATGAGCAGTTCTTC. This translates into CAGSQTNNEQFF.

The chain has TRBV7-9 and TRBJ2-2; 8 bases match TRBD2. CDR3 length: 15 residues. Germline CDR1 SEHNR, CDR2 FQNEAQ (reference sequence). Germline trimming cut 1 base from V and 11 bases from J; bases unmatched to any gene: 9. CDR3 DNA sequence: TGTGCCAGCAGCTTAGGCGGGGGGCACACCGTTGAGCTGTTTTTT. This codes for CASSLGGGHTVELFF.

This clonotype has at least ten counts. This sequence joins TRBV5-6 and TRBJ2-1, with 9 bases identical to TRBD1. Trimming took 0 bases from V and 8 from J; bases not matched to a gene: 9. This CDR3 region has 16 residues. In germline, CDR1 is SGHDT, CDR2 YYEEEE. The CDR3: CASSLEGDRAFDEQFF. The CDR3 nucleotides are TGTGCCAGCAGCTTGGAAGGGGACAGGGCTTTCGATGAGCAGTTCTTC.

This chain connects TRBV6-5 to TRBJ2-7; 7 bases line up with TRBD2. Germline assignment: CDR1 MNHEY and CDR2 SVGAGI. V shed 1 base and J 7 bases; nucleotides not matched to a gene: 7. This CDR3 is 14 amino acids long. CDR3 region: CASSYFGGRGEQYF. In nucleotides, the CDR3 is TGTGCCAGCAGTTACTTCGGGGGGAGGGGAGAGCAGTACTTC.